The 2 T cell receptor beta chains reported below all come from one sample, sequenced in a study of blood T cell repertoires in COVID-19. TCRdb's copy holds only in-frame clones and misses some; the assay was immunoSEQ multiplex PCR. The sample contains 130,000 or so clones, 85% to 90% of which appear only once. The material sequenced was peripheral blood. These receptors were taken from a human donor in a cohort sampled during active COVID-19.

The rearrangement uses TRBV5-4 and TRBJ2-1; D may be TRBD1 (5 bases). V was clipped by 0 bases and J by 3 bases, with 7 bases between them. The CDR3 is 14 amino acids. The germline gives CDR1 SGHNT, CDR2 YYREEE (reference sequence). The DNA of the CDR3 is TGTGCCAGCAGCTTGGAACAGGACTACAATGAGCAGTTCTTC. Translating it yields CASSLEQDYNEQFF. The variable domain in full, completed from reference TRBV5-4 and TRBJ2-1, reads ETGVTQSPTHLIKTRGQQVTLRCSSQSGHNTVSWYQQALGQGPQFIFQYYREEENGRGNFPPRFSGLQFPNYSSELNVNALELDDSALYLCASSLEQDYNEQFFGPGTRLTVL.

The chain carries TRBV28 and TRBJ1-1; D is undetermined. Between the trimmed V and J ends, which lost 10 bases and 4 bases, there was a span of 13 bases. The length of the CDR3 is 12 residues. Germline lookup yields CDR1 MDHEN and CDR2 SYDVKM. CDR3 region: CATQVAGTEAFF. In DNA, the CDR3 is TGTGCCACTCAGGTCGCGGGCACTGAAGCTTTCTTT.